The rows below give T cell receptor beta chains drawn from one sample of a study of T cells in Graves' hyperthyroidism and ophthalmopathy. Via MiXCR, TCRdb re-called the multiplex PCR reads, giving one row per CDR3 protein. Of around 690,000 distinct CDR3 sequences listed, around 16% are singletons. Sequenced: blood. The source of these receptors is a man in his forties or fifties with Graves' hyperthyroidism. The CDR3 runs from the conserved cysteine through the conserved F or W. Fields, in order: J gene, D gene, clone size, V gene, CDR3 DNA, CDR3 protein. D genes are given only for firm matches. The size entry is marked missing in some rows and otherwise reads once, few, many or a size class.

j_call: TRBJ1-2; d_call: TRBD1; clone_size: NA; v_call: TRBV6-1; cdr3_nt: TGTGCCAGCAGTGGGGGACAGAGTCCTAACTATGGCTACACCTTC; cdr3_aa: CASSGGQSPNYGYTF
j_call: TRBJ2-7; d_call: TRBD2; clone_size: many; v_call: TRBV20-1; cdr3_nt: TGCAGTGCTAGAGTCCTAGCGGGACTGAGTTACGAGCAGTACTTC; cdr3_aa: CSARVLAGLSYEQYF
j_call: TRBJ1-1; d_call: NA; clone_size: few; v_call: TRBV14; cdr3_nt: TGTGCCAGCAGCTTTACAGTCCTACCCACTGAAGCTTTCTTT; cdr3_aa: CASSFTVLPTEAFF
j_call: TRBJ2-5; d_call: NA; clone_size: few; v_call: TRBV5-1; cdr3_nt: TGCGCCAGCAGCTTGGATTTCCCGACAGAACAAGAGACCCAGTACTTC; cdr3_aa: CASSLDFPTEQETQYF
j_call: TRBJ2-1; d_call: TRBD1; clone_size: few; v_call: TRBV29-1; cdr3_nt: TGCAGCGTGGTATTGGGACAGGGGTCGGATGAGCAGTTCTTC; cdr3_aa: CSVVLGQGSDEQFF
j_call: TRBJ2-7; d_call: TRBD2; clone_size: few; v_call: TRBV6-1; cdr3_nt: TGTGCCAGCAGTGCGGGGACTAGCGGGTGGATCTCCTACGAGCAGTACTTC; cdr3_aa: CASSAGTSGWISYEQYF
j_call: TRBJ2-1; d_call: TRBD2; clone_size: NA; v_call: TRBV12-3/TRBV12-4; cdr3_nt: TGTGCCAGCAGTTTTGGACTAGCGGACAACAATGAGCAGTTCTTC; cdr3_aa: CASSFGLADNNEQFF
j_call: TRBJ2-1; d_call: NA; clone_size: NA; v_call: TRBV20-1; cdr3_nt: TGCAGTGCTAGAAGCCCTGGAGGTTATGCCTACAATGAGCAGTTCTTC; cdr3_aa: CSARSPGGYAYNEQFF
j_call: TRBJ2-5; d_call: TRBD1; clone_size: many; v_call: TRBV11-2; cdr3_nt: TGTGCCAGTAAAACGACAGGGGGCAGAGAGACCCAGTACTTC; cdr3_aa: CASKTTGGRETQYF
j_call: TRBJ2-7; d_call: TRBD2; clone_size: many; v_call: TRBV28; cdr3_nt: TGTGCCAGCAGTTCCAGGACTAGCGGGGTCTACTACGAGCAGTACTTC; cdr3_aa: CASSSRTSGVYYEQYF
j_call: TRBJ2-1; d_call: NA; clone_size: many; v_call: TRBV27; cdr3_nt: TGTGCCAGCAGCGTCGGAATTTCCTACAATGAGCAGTTCTTC; cdr3_aa: CASSVGISYNEQFF
j_call: TRBJ2-7; d_call: TRBD1; clone_size: many; v_call: TRBV27; cdr3_nt: TGTGCCAGCAGTTCTGGACAGGGGCCCACCTACGAGCAGTACTTC; cdr3_aa: CASSSGQGPTYEQYF
j_call: TRBJ2-1; d_call: TRBD1; clone_size: many; v_call: TRBV27; cdr3_nt: TGTGCCAGCACTACAGGGGGTGAGCAGTTCTTC; cdr3_aa: CASTTGGEQFF
j_call: TRBJ2-1; d_call: NA; clone_size: NA; v_call: TRBV29-1; cdr3_nt: TGCAGCGTTATAACAGGCCTTTACAATGAGCAGTTCTTC; cdr3_aa: CSVITGLYNEQFF
j_call: TRBJ2-7; d_call: NA; clone_size: few; v_call: TRBV24-1; cdr3_nt: TGTGCCACCAGTGATGCCGGGACACGCTCCTACGAGCAGTACTTC; cdr3_aa: CATSDAGTRSYEQYF
j_call: TRBJ1-2; d_call: NA; clone_size: many; v_call: TRBV24-1; cdr3_nt: TGTGCCACCAGTGATTTCGCCAGAAACTATGGCTACACCTTC; cdr3_aa: CATSDFARNYGYTF
j_call: TRBJ2-3; d_call: TRBD2; clone_size: few; v_call: TRBV5-8; cdr3_nt: TGTGCCAGCAGCTGGGCGGGAGGCCCAGATACGCAGTATTTT; cdr3_aa: CASSWAGGPDTQYF
j_call: TRBJ2-7; d_call: TRBD2; clone_size: NA; v_call: TRBV4-2; cdr3_nt: TGTGCCAGCAGCCAAGATTGGGGAGGGAGCGCCTACGAGCAGTACTTC; cdr3_aa: CASSQDWGGSAYEQYF
j_call: TRBJ2-7; d_call: NA; clone_size: many; v_call: TRBV11-2; cdr3_nt: TGTGCCAGCAGCTCCCGTCTTAGGCACAGCTCCTACGAGCAGTACTTC; cdr3_aa: CASSSRLRHSSYEQYF
j_call: TRBJ1-2; d_call: TRBD1; clone_size: many; v_call: TRBV6-6; cdr3_nt: TGTGCCAGCAGTTACTCCCCGACGACAGGGAAGAAGAAAGGCTACACCTTC; cdr3_aa: CASSYSPTTGKKKGYTF
j_call: TRBJ2-3; d_call: TRBD2; clone_size: many; v_call: TRBV20-1; cdr3_nt: TGCAGTGCTAGAGCCATCATAGCGGGAGTTGAAGATACGCAGTATTTT; cdr3_aa: CSARAIIAGVEDTQYF
j_call: TRBJ1-4; d_call: NA; clone_size: many; v_call: TRBV4-3; cdr3_nt: TGCGCCAGCAGCCAAGATATAGGAACCGAAAAACTGTTTTTT; cdr3_aa: CASSQDIGTEKLFF
j_call: TRBJ1-2; d_call: TRBD1; clone_size: NA; v_call: TRBV7-9; cdr3_nt: TGTGCCAGCAGCTTAGGTGGGACAGGGGGCAACTATGGCTACACCTTC; cdr3_aa: CASSLGGTGGNYGYTF
j_call: TRBJ2-7; d_call: NA; clone_size: NA; v_call: TRBV20-1; cdr3_nt: TGCAGTGCTAGGAATTGGCTGATCTACGAGCAGTACTTC; cdr3_aa: CSARNWLIYEQYF
j_call: TRBJ2-1; d_call: NA; clone_size: many; v_call: TRBV12-5; cdr3_nt: TGTGCTAGTGGTTTGGTCCAGGGTTTCTACAATGAGCAGTTCTTC; cdr3_aa: CASGLVQGFYNEQFF
j_call: TRBJ2-3; d_call: NA; clone_size: few; v_call: TRBV5-5; cdr3_nt: TGTGCCAGCATGGGACGTTCAGATACGCAGTATTTT; cdr3_aa: CASMGRSDTQYF
j_call: TRBJ1-2; d_call: TRBD1; clone_size: many; v_call: TRBV5-1; cdr3_nt: TGCGCCAGCAGCCCGGGGACAGGGGGCGTTGGCTACACCTTC; cdr3_aa: CASSPGTGGVGYTF
j_call: TRBJ2-3; d_call: TRBD2; clone_size: few; v_call: TRBV7-8; cdr3_nt: TGTGCCAGCATTTCTTTAGCGGGAGGGCCAGATACGCAGTATTTT; cdr3_aa: CASISLAGGPDTQYF
j_call: TRBJ2-7; d_call: NA; clone_size: many; v_call: TRBV2; cdr3_nt: TGTGCCAGCAATATTGATGACAGCTACGAGCAGTACTTC; cdr3_aa: CASNIDDSYEQYF
j_call: TRBJ2-7; d_call: NA; clone_size: NA; v_call: TRBV10-2; cdr3_nt: TGCGCCAGCTTGGAGGGCAGGTCTGCCTACGAGCAGTACTTC; cdr3_aa: CASLEGRSAYEQYF
j_call: TRBJ1-2; d_call: NA; clone_size: NA; v_call: TRBV3-1; cdr3_nt: TGTGCCAGCAGCCAGTCCTCTACGAGGGGAATGGACTATGGCTACACCTTC; cdr3_aa: CASSQSSTRGMDYGYTF
j_call: TRBJ1-1; d_call: NA; clone_size: NA; v_call: TRBV3-1; cdr3_nt: TGTGCCAGCAGCCAACAAGGGCTGGGTGCGCGCACTGAAGCTTTCTTT; cdr3_aa: CASSQQGLGARTEAFF
j_call: TRBJ2-1; d_call: TRBD2; clone_size: few; v_call: TRBV19; cdr3_nt: TGTGCCAGTAGTGCCACTAGCGGGAGACCCTATGAGCAGTTCTTC; cdr3_aa: CASSATSGRPYEQFF